The table lists the clone carrying this TCR beta chain with a few counts. V lost 0 bases to trimming and J lost 0 bases, with 16 bases between them. The CDR3 runs 18 residues. Per germline, CDR1 SGHRS and CDR2 YFSETQ. The data derive from a study of blood T cell repertoires in COVID-19. Authors' analysis steps: Estimated nucleated cell counts came from reference gene primer amplification. Measured with immunoSEQ multiplex PCR; TCRdb has only the in-frame clones, and not every one. D and trimming come from the DNA, and the V and J calls and clone size come from that table. The profile shows 110,000 to 150,000 clones, around three quarters of them singletons.

The TCR originated in a man in his fifties or sixties with acute or convalescent COVID-19. V is TRBV5-1 and J is TRBJ1-3; D not certain. The source material was peripheral blood. The DNA of the CDR3 is TGCGCCAGCAGCTTGGCCGGCGGGCGGACGAGCTCTGGAAACACCATATATTTT. Its protein product is CASSLAGGRTSSGNTIYF.